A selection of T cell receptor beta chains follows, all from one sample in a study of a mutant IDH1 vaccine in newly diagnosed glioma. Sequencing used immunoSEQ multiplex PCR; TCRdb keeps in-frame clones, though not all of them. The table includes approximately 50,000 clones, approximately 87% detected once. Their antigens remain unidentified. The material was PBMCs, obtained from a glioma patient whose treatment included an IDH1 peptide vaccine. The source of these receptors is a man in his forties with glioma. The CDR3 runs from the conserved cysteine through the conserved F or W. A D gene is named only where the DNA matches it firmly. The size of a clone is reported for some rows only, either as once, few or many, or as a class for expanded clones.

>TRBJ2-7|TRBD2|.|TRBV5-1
CASSWTIAGGDEQYF
TGCGCCAGCAGCTGGACTATAGCGGGAGGTGACGAGCAGTACTTC
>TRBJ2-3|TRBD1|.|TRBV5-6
CASRGIDRGWADTQYF
TGTGCCAGCAGAGGAATTGACAGGGGTTGGGCAGATACGCAGTATTTT
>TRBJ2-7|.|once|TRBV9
CASSVSGGHGYEQYF
TGTGCCAGCAGCGTATCCGGGGGCCATGGGTACGAGCAGTACTTC
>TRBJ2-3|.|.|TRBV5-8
CASSLGGTDTQYF
TGTGCCAGCAGCTTAGGTGGCACAGATACGCAGTATTTT
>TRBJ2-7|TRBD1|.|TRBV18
CASSPGVTGGNEQYF
TGTGCCAGCTCACCCGGAGTGACAGGGGGGAACGAGCAGTACTTC
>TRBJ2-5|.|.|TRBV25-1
CASSVLRGGTSKETQYF
TGTGCCAGCAGTGTCCTGAGGGGGGGGACCTCGAAAGAGACCCAGTACTTC
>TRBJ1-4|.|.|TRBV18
CASSPFDPGLPDEKLFF
TGTGCCAGCTCACCTTTTGATCCGGGACTTCCTGATGAAAAACTGTTTTTT
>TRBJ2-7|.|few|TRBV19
CASSIGGTTALEQYF
TGTGCCAGTAGTATTGGGGGGACGACAGCTTTGGAGCAGTACTTC
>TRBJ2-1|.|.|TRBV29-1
CSVTGTPNNEQFF
TGCAGCGTTACGGGTACCCCCAACAATGAGCAGTTCTTC
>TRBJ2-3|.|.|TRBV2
CASSGQSTDTQYF
TGTGCCAGCAGCGGACAGAGTACAGATACGCAGTATTTT
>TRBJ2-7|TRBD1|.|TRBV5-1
CASSLTGGGLYEQYF
TGCGCCAGCAGCTTGACAGGGGGCGGTCTCTACGAGCAGTACTTC
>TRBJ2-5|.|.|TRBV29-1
CSVDTLLETQYF
TGCAGCGTTGATACCCTCCTGGAGACCCAGTACTTC
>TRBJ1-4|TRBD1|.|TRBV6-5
CASSFSDRSAEKLFF
TGTGCCAGCAGTTTCTCGGACAGGAGCGCGGAAAAACTGTTTTTT
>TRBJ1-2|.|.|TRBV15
CAISYANYGYTF
TGTGCCATCTCATACGCTAACTATGGCTACACCTTC
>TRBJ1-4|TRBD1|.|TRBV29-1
CSVEGTGMEKLFF
TGCAGCGTTGAAGGGACAGGGATGGAAAAACTGTTTTTT
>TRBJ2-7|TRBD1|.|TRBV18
CASSSATGHKEQYF
TGTGCCAGCTCATCGGCGACAGGGCATAAAGAGCAGTACTTC
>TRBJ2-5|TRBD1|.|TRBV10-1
CASTFDRGEETQYF
TGCGCCAGCACGTTCGACAGGGGGGAAGAGACCCAGTACTTC
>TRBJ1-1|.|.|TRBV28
CASSSWGGESTEAFF
TGTGCCAGCAGTTCCTGGGGGGGAGAGAGCACTGAAGCTTTCTTT
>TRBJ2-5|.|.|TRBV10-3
CAIRGGSTTETQYF
TGTGCCATCAGAGGCGGTAGTACAACTGAGACCCAGTACTTC
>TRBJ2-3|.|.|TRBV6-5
CASSYTVSTDTQYF
TGTGCCAGCAGTTACACGGTGAGCACAGATACGCAGTATTTT
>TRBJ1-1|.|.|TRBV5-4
CASSLARRNTEAFF
TGTGCCAGCAGCTTGGCTCGAAGGAACACTGAAGCTTTCTTT
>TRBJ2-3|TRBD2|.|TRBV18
CASSQAGGTTDTQYF
TGTGCCAGCTCACAAGCGGGAGGTACCACAGATACGCAGTATTTT
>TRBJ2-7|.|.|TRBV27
CASRRDNSYEQYF
TGTGCCAGCAGACGGGACAACTCCTACGAGCAGTACTTC
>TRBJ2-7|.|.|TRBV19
CASSPRDIGSYEQYF
TGTGCCAGTAGTCCTAGGGACATCGGCTCCTACGAGCAGTACTTC
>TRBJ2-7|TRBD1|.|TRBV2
CASSETGVEQYF
TGTGCCAGCAGTGAAACAGGGGTCGAGCAGTACTTC
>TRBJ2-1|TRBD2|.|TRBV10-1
CASSDLLAGSISSYNEQFF
TGCGCCAGCAGTGATTTACTAGCGGGGTCAATAAGCTCCTACAATGAGCAGTTCTTC
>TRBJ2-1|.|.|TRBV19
CASSMLSGSYNEQFF
TGTGCCAGTAGTATGTTGTCAGGGTCCTACAATGAGCAGTTCTTC
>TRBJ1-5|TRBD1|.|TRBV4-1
CASSLRQGGNQPQHF
TGCGCCAGCAGCCTGCGACAGGGGGGCAATCAGCCCCAGCATTTT
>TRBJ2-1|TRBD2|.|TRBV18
CASSPARTSGSDEQFF
TGTGCCAGCTCACCCGCCCGGACTAGCGGGAGTGATGAGCAGTTCTTC
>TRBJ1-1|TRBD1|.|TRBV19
CASSHGTGGYTEAFF
TGTGCCAGTAGTCACGGGACAGGGGGGTATACTGAAGCTTTCTTT
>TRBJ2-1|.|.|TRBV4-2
CASSPREILATSYNEQFF
TGTGCCAGCAGCCCCCGTGAAATTCTAGCGACCTCCTACAATGAGCAGTTCTTC
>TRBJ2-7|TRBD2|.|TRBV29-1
CSAGGGSYEQYF
TGCAGCGCCGGCGGGGGCTCCTACGAGCAGTACTTC
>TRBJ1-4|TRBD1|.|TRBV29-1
CSVDGTGAGEKLFF
TGCAGCGTCGACGGGACAGGGGCGGGTGAAAAACTGTTTTTT
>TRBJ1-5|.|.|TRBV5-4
CASSFGLGGMGDNQPQHF
TGTGCCAGCAGCTTTGGCCTGGGGGGCATGGGAGACAATCAGCCCCAGCATTTT
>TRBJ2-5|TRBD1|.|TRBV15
CATSVRIWTGTLQETQYF
TGTGCCACCAGCGTACGAATTTGGACAGGGACCCTCCAAGAGACCCAGTACTTC
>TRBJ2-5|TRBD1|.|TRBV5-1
CASSFQGAQETQYF
TGCGCCAGCAGCTTCCAGGGGGCGCAAGAGACCCAGTACTTC
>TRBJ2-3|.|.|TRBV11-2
CASSAMAGTQYF
TGTGCCAGCAGCGCCATGGCGGGGACGCAGTATTTT
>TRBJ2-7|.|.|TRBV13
CASSPPPGGLTYEQYF
TGTGCCAGCAGCCCCCCCCCAGGGGGACTAACCTACGAGCAGTACTTC
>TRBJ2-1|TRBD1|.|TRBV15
CATSRTGTGRDEQFF
TGTGCCACCAGCAGAACTGGGACAGGCAGGGATGAGCAGTTCTTC
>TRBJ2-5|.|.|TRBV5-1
CASSLGPGQQETQYF
TGCGCCAGCAGCCTCGGGCCGGGGCAACAAGAGACCCAGTACTTC
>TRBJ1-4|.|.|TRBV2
CASRTGANEKLFF
TGTGCCTCCCGGACGGGGGCTAATGAAAAACTGTTTTTT
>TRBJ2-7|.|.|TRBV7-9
CASSLITSGPSYEQYF
TGTGCCAGCAGCTTAATAACTTCCGGACCCTCCTACGAGCAGTACTTC
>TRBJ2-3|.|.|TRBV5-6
CASSLDRTFYTDTQYF
TGTGCCAGCAGCTTGGATAGGACTTTTTACACAGATACGCAGTATTTT
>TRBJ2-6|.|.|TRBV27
CASSPPGANVLTF
TGTGCCAGCAGCCCACCTGGGGCCAACGTCCTGACTTTC
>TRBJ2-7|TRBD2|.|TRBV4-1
CASSQDGLAGLGEQYF
TGCGCCAGCAGCCAAGACGGTCTAGCGGGACTGGGTGAGCAGTACTTC
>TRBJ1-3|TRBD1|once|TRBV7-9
CANSGQGGGNTIYF
TGTGCCAACTCGGGACAGGGTGGAGGAAACACCATATATTTT
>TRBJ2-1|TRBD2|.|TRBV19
CASSIGPLAGAGNEQFF
TGTGCCAGTAGTATAGGCCCACTAGCGGGAGCGGGCAATGAGCAGTTCTTC
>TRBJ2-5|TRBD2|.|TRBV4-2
CASSQGGGRARETQYF
TGTGCCAGCAGCCAAGGCGGCGGGAGGGCCCGGGAGACCCAGTACTTC
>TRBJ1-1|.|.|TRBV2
CASSVQTEAFF
TGTGCCAGCAGTGTTCAGACTGAAGCTTTCTTT
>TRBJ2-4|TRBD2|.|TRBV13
CASSLALGLDVDIQYF
TGTGCCAGCAGCTTAGCCCTGGGACTAGACGTGGACATTCAGTACTTC
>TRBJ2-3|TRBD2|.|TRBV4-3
CASSQGLADSDTQYF
TGCGCCAGCAGCCAAGGGCTAGCGGACTCAGATACGCAGTATTTT
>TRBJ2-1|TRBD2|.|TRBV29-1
CSVRLAGGPWSYNEQFF
TGCAGCGTTCGACTAGCGGGAGGGCCGTGGTCCTACAATGAGCAGTTCTTC
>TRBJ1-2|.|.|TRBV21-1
CASSSRRRNYGYTF
TGTGCCAGCAGCTCCCGCAGGCGGAACTATGGCTACACCTTC
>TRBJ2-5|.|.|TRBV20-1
CSARGETQYF
TGCAGTGCTAGAGGAGAGACCCAGTACTTC
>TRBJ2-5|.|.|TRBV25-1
CASSVGRGFQETQYF
TGTGCCAGCAGTGTAGGCAGGGGCTTTCAAGAGACCCAGTACTTC
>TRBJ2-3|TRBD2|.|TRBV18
CASSPEAGGPPDTQYF
TGTGCCAGCTCACCAGAGGCGGGAGGGCCCCCAGATACGCAGTATTTT